These 20 T cell receptor beta chains share one sample of origin, sequenced in a study of T cell repertoires in cytomegalovirus infection. TCRdb recomputed calls from the reads with MiXCR, one row per CDR3 protein. The sample carries some 350,000 distinct CDR3 sequences, around a sixth recorded once. Material: PBMCs. The receptor set was obtained from a human donor in good health (CMV status not recorded). Some clones in this sample may be carry-over from other donors' samples.

This clonotype was detected ten times or more. CDR3 in DNA: TGTGCCAGCAGTAAAGGGGACGGGGCCTTCTACGAGCAGTACTTC. It codes for CASSKGDGAFYEQYF. J is TRBJ2-7 and V is TRBV27; D possibly matches TRBD1 or TRBD2 (5 bases each). The V and J ends lost 5 bases and 3 bases respectively, with 17 bases between them. The CDR3 contains 15 residues. Germline V gives CDR1 MNHEY, CDR2 SMNVEV (reference sequence).

This clonotype was found a few times. This chain's CDR3 is CASSMSFQEQFF. The CDR3 DNA reads as TGTGCCAGTAGTATGAGTTTCCAGGAGCAGTTCTTC. This sequence joins TRBV19 and TRBJ2-1; D not resolved. V lost 3 bases, J lost 10 bases, and 10 bases lay in between. The CDR3 runs 12 residues. CDR1 LNHDA and CDR2 SQIVND come from the germline V gene (reference sequence).

The chain has TRBV20-1 and TRBJ1-4; TRBD1 aligns across 7 bases. Germline CDR1 DFQATT, CDR2 SNEGSKA (reference sequence). V was pared by 6 bases and J by 8 bases, with 9 bases of the junction left unmatched. The CDR3 consists of 13 residues. CDR3 nucleotides: TGCAGTGCAGAACAGGGGCGGTTGGAAAAACTGTTTTTT. Translated, it gives CSAEQGRLEKLFF.

The gene calls are TRBV19 and TRBJ1-1, with D tentatively TRBD1 (6 bases). Germline V gene sequence: CDR1 LNHDA, CDR2 SQIVND (reference sequence). V was pared by 2 bases and J by 0 bases, with 19 bases between. There are 18 residues in the CDR3. DNA for the CDR3: TGTGCCAGTAGTATACGCCCAAAAATACAGGGAGTGAACACTGAAGCTTTCTTT. The encoded protein is CASSIRPKIQGVNTEAFF. The full variable domain, with the rest looked up from reference TRBV19 and TRBJ1-1, is DGGITQSPKYLFRKEGQNVTLSCEQNLNHDAMYWYRQDPGQGLRLIYYSQIVNDFQKGDIAEGYSVSREKKESFPLTVTSAQKNPTAFYLCASSIRPKIQGVNTEAFFGQGTRLTVV.

This clonotype was seen only a few times. The rearrangement links TRBV28 to TRBJ1-5, with a possible D match to TRBD1 (5 bases). CDR3 length: 15 residues. Germline V gene sequence: CDR1 MDHEN, CDR2 SYDVKM. V lost 3 bases to trimming and J lost 4 bases, with 13 bases between them. For the CDR3, the DNA is TGTGCCAGCAGTTTGGACACCAGTTGGAATCAGCCCCAGCATTTT. It yields the protein CASSLDTSWNQPQHF.

The table lists this clonotype with many counts. The chain links TRBV7-2 to TRBJ2-3; the D gene is possibly TRBD1 (6 bases). The CDR3 has 16 residues. Germline CDR1 reads SGHTA; CDR2 reads FQGNSA. V was clipped by 3 bases and J by 0 bases, with 13 bases between them. CDR3 sequence reads: CASSFRGGRSTDTQYF. The CDR3 DNA reads TGTGCCAGCAGCTTCAGGGGCGGACGGAGCACAGATACGCAGTATTTT.

This clonotype was detected once. The rearrangement links TRBV29-1 to TRBJ2-3; 8 bases align to TRBD1. Looked up from germline, CDR1 is SQVTM and CDR2 is ANQGSEA. The CDR3 is 13 residues long. Trimming cost V 4 bases and J 4 bases; bases outside gene matches: 4. The CDR3 bases are TGCAGCGTTGCCCAACAGGGGGCAGATACGCAGTATTTT. It encodes CSVAQQGADTQYF.

This clonotype was recorded many times. CDR3 nucleotides: TGTGCCAGCGAAGCGGGAGCGTTCTCCTACAATGAGCAGTTCTTC. It codes for CASEAGAFSYNEQFF. The V gene is TRBV7-2, the J gene TRBJ2-1; TRBD2 matches at 8 bases. The CDR3 extends over 15 amino acids. V was clipped by 8 bases and J by 0 bases; unmatched bases: 6. Germline CDR1 reads SGHTA; CDR2 reads FQGNSA.

This clonotype was counted many times. This sequence joins TRBV7-9 and TRBJ1-1, with a possible D match to TRBD1 (6 bases). V dropped 1 base and J dropped 10 bases, with 13 bases sitting between them. CDR1 and CDR2 (germline): SEHNR, FQNEAQ (reference sequence). The CDR3 has 13 amino acids. Here the CDR3 reads CASSLEQGMGAFF. CDR3 nucleotide sequence: TGTGCCAGCAGCTTAGAACAGGGAATGGGAGCTTTCTTT.

This clonotype was recorded many times. The J gene is TRBJ2-5, the V gene TRBV7-2; D might be TRBD2 (6 bases). The germline CDR1 and CDR2 sequences are SGHTA and FQGNSA. The CDR3 totals 13 residues. The V end was cut by 5 bases, the J end by 6 bases, with 13 bases between. In DNA, the CDR3 is TGTGCCAGCAGCCCTCGGGAGTCAAAGACCCAGTACTTC. Protein sequence: CASSPRESKTQYF.

V and J are TRBV2 and TRBJ2-7; D gene ambiguous. CDR1 is SNHLY, CDR2 FYNNEI, per germline. V was trimmed by 6 bases and J by 0 bases, leaving 6 bases between them. The CDR3 runs to 12 residues. CDR3 DNA: TGTGCCAGCAGCACACCCTCCTACGAGCAGTACTTC. This codes for CASSTPSYEQYF.

A few counts support this clonotype. The CDR3 loop is CAWARGGMTYEQYF. The CDR3 DNA sequence: TGTGCCTGGGCCAGGGGGGGCATGACGTACGAGCAGTACTTC. V usage is TRBV30 and J usage is TRBJ2-7; D might be TRBD1 or TRBD2, each matching 7 bases. The CDR3 extends over 14 amino acids. V was clipped by 5 bases and J by 4 bases, with 18 bases between them. Germline assignment: CDR1 GTSNPN and CDR2 SVGIG (reference sequence).

As concerns this clonotype: A much larger clone lies one base from this, so it may be a read error. The gene calls are TRBV11-2 and TRBJ1-4; D call uncertain. Germline lookup yields CDR1 SGHAT and CDR2 FQNNGV. The CDR3 extends over 15 amino acids. Trimming shortened V by 4 bases and J by 9 bases, and 18 bases separated the two germline ends. CDR3 region: CASSSSTGLYKKLFF. DNA of the CDR3: TGTGCCAGCAGCTCTAGTACCGGGCTTTATAAAAAACTGTTTTTT. Using reference TRBV11-2 and TRBJ1-4 for the parts outside the CDR3, the full variable domain is EAGVAQSPRYKIIEKRQSVAFWCNPISGHATLYWYQQILGQGPKLLIQFQNNGVVDDSQLPKDRFSAERLKGVDSTLKIQPAKLEDSAVYLCASSSSTGLYKKLFFGSGTQLSVL.

This clonotype has just a few counts. The V call is TRBV11-2, the J call TRBJ2-5; possible D gene TRBD1, 7 bases. Germline V gene lookup returns CDR1 SGHAT and CDR2 FQNNGV. The CDR3 has 15 amino acids. Trimming pared 2 bases from V and 3 bases from J, leaving 13 bases between. CDR3 loop: CASSLRGRGEETQYF. CDR3 nucleotides: TGTGCCAGCAGCTTACGAGGCAGGGGGGAAGAGACCCAGTACTTC.

This clonotype showed up many times. The chain is built from TRBV10-3 and TRBJ2-1, with D perhaps TRBD1 (5 bases). V shed 4 bases and J shed 2 bases, with 15 bases lying between them. CDR1 is ENHRY, CDR2 SYGVKD, per germline. There are 16 residues in the CDR3. CDR3 in DNA: TGTGCCATCAGTGTGAGTAAGGGGTCTACCTACAATGAGCAGTTCTTC. It encodes CAISVSKGSTYNEQFF.

This clonotype was found many times. The V and J genes are TRBV28 and TRBJ2-1, with TRBD1 as a possible D gene (7 bases). This CDR3 contains 17 residues. Germline V gene sequence: CDR1 MDHEN, CDR2 SYDVKM. Trimming pared 6 bases from V and 4 bases from J, leaving 22 bases between. DNA of the CDR3: TGTGCCAGCAGCCTCGCCTCAGGGGGAGGCCCTTACAATGAGCAGTTCTTC. Its protein product is CASSLASGGGPYNEQFF.

V gene TRBV6-1 combines with J gene TRBJ1-5; 7 nucleotides agree with TRBD1. Germline V lookup: CDR1 MNHNS, CDR2 SASEGT. The V gene end was trimmed by 6 bases and the J gene end by 1 base; junction bases not matched to a gene: 3. The CDR3 loop spans 14 amino acids. The CDR3 sequence is CASSRTGSNQPQHF. The CDR3 DNA is TGTGCCAGCAGCCGGACAGGCAGCAATCAGCCCCAGCATTTT.

The sample holds a few counts of this clonotype. The genes are TRBV4-2 and TRBJ2-7, with 8 bases that match TRBD1. The germline V gene encodes CDR1 LGHNA and CDR2 YNFKEQ. There are 14 residues in the CDR3. After removal of 1 base from V and 5 bases from J, the junction contained 4 bases not matched to a gene. The CDR3 is CASSQADRGDEQYF. The CDR3 DNA reads as TGTGCCAGCAGCCAAGCCGACAGGGGTGACGAGCAGTACTTC.

In its sample, this clonotype was seen a few times. The chain uses TRBV11-2 and TRBJ2-2; 7 bases line up with TRBD1. This CDR3 is 14 amino acids long. Per germline, CDR1 SGHAT and CDR2 FQNNGV. Trimming took 5 bases from V and 6 from J; bases not matched to a gene: 6. CDR3 residues: CASSRQGLPGELFF. For the CDR3, the DNA is TGTGCCAGCAGCCGACAGGGTCTCCCCGGGGAGCTGTTTTTT.

This clonotype was detected a few times. V gene TRBV12-3 or TRBV12-4 combines with J gene TRBJ2-1; D possibly corresponds to TRBD2 (5 bases). Trimming took 2 bases from V and 9 from J, leaving 11 bases between them. The CDR3 has 13 residues. Here the CDR3 reads CASSLQLVTEQFF. As DNA, the CDR3 is TGTGCCAGCAGTTTACAACTAGTCACTGAGCAGTTCTTC.